What follows describes a single T cell receptor beta chain. Its specificity is not known. A deep-level run was used for the assay. Measured with immunoSEQ multiplex PCR; TCRdb has only the in-frame clones, and not every one. In the table there are about 1.5 million clones, about 96% of which are singletons. These data originate in a study of shared clonotypes between healthy human individuals. General study points: Blood was the only sampled material, and tissue repertoires likely differ.

Participating donors were healthy, HIV-negative adults free of recent acute infections or vaccinations. Between the trimmed V and J ends, which lost 8 bases and 3 bases, there was a span of 10 bases. CDR1 and CDR2 (germline): SGHTA, FQGNSA. This CDR3 spans 13 amino acids. The chain combines TRBV7-2 with TRBJ1-4; D gene unclear. The sequence derives from a man aged 30 to 39 in good health. Sequencing used naive CD4+ T cells sorted from blood. Noted subset: CD45RA+ positively selected. In DNA form, the CDR3 reads TGTGCCAGCCACTCTCTAGCTAATGAAAAACTGTTTTTT. Translating it yields CASHSLANEKLFF. The whole variable domain, remainder taken from reference TRBV7-2 and TRBJ1-4, is GAGVSQSPSNKVTEKGKDVELRCDPISGHTALYWYRQSLGQGLEFLIYFQGNSAPDKSGLPSDRFSAERTGGSVSTLTIQRTQQEDSAVYLCASHSLANEKLFFGSGTQLSVL.